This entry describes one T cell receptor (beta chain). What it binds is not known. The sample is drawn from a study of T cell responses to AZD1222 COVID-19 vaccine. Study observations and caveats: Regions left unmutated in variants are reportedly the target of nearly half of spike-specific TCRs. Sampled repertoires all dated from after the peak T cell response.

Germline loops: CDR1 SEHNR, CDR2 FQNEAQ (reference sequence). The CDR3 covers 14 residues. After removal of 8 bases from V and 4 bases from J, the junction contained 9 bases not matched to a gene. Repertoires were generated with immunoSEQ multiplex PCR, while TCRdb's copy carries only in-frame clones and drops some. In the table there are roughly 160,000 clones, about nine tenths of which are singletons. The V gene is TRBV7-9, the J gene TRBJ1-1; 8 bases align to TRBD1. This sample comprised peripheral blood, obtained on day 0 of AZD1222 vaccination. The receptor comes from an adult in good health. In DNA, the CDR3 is TGTGCCAGCTCAAGGGGACAGGTTTCCACTGAAGCTTTCTTT. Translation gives CASSRGQVSTEAFF.